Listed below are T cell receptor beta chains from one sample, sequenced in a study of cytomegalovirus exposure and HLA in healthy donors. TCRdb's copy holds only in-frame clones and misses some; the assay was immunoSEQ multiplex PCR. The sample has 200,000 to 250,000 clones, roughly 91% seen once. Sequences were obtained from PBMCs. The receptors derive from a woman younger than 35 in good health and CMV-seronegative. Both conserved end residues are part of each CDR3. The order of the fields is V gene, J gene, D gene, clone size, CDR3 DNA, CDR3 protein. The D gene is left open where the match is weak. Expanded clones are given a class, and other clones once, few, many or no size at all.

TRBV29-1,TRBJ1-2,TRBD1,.,TGCAGCGTCTCCGGGACAGGGGACTATGGCTACACCTTC,CSVSGTGDYGYTF
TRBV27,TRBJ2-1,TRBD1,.,TGTGCCGTTCGACAGGGGCTTCGGCCGTTCTTC,CAVRQGLRPFF
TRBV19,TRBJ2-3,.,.,TGTGCCAGTAGGTCAGTAGCGCCAGATACGCAGTATTTT,CASRSVAPDTQYF
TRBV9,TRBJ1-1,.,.,TGTGCCAGCAGCGTAGCTGCGGCCAACACTGAAGCTTTCTTT,CASSVAAANTEAFF
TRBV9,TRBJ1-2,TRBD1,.,TGTGCCAGCAGCGGACAGGGGGCCGCTTACTATGGCTACACCTTC,CASSGQGAAYYGYTF
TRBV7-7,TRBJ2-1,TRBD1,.,TGTGCCAGCAGCTTAGGGACAGGGAAGGGCAATGAGCAGTTCTTC,CASSLGTGKGNEQFF
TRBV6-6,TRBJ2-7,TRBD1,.,TGTGCCAGCAGCTCTGGACAGGTGGTAGCCTACGAGCAGTACTTC,CASSSGQVVAYEQYF
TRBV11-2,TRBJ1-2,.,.,TGTGCCAGCAGCTTGGATGAACAGGAATACTATGGCTACACCTTC,CASSLDEQEYYGYTF
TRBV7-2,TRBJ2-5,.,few,TGTGCCAGCAGCCCGCCCAATACAGGCACCCGGGCGACCCAGTACTTC,CASSPPNTGTRATQYF
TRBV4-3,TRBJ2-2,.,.,TGCGCCAGCAGCCAATCCTACGTCTCCCCCGGGGAGCTGTTTTTT,CASSQSYVSPGELFF
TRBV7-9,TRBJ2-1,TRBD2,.,TGTGCCAGCAGCCGAGCGGGGGCCTTGTACAATGAGCAGTTCTTC,CASSRAGALYNEQFF
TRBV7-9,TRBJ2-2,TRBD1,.,TGTGCCAGCAGTCGCGGACAGGGTACATCCGGGGAGCTGTTTTTT,CASSRGQGTSGELFF
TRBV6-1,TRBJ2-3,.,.,TGTGCCAGCAGTGACACTCACGATACGCAGTATTTT,CASSDTHDTQYF
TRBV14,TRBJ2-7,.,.,TGTGCCAGCAGCTCGGGTCCCCGGGTAAACGAGCAGTACTTC,CASSSGPRVNEQYF
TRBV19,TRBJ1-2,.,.,TGTGCCAGCCATGGGGGGACCGGCTACACCTTC,CASHGGTGYTF
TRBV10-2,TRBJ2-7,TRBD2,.,TGCGCCAGCAGCAAAACTAGCGGGATCACCTACGAGCAGTACTTC,CASSKTSGITYEQYF
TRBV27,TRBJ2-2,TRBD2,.,TGTGCCAGCTCGGGACTAGCGGGAGGGCCGGTCACCGGGGAGCTGTTTTTT,CASSGLAGGPVTGELFF
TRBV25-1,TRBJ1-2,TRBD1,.,TGTGCCAGCAGTGACATGACAGGGGGTAATGGCTACACCTTC,CASSDMTGGNGYTF
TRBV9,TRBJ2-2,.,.,TGTGCCAGCAGCGCTCCCAACACCGGGGAGCTGTTTTTT,CASSAPNTGELFF
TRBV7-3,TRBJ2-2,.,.,TGTGCCAGCAGGTACACTACCGCGAACACCGGGGAGCTGTTTTTT,CASRYTTANTGELFF
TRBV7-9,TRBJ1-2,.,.,TGTGCCAGCAGCTTAGAGACAGGTCGGAGTGGCTACACCTTC,CASSLETGRSGYTF
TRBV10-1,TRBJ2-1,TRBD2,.,TGCGCCAGTGTCTGGGACTACTCCTACAATGAGCAGTTCTTC,CASVWDYSYNEQFF
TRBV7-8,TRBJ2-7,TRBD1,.,TGTGCCAGCAGCGTGCCGGGACAGCCCTACGAGCAGTACTTC,CASSVPGQPYEQYF
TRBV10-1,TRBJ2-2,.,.,TGCGCCAGCAGTGACCGACTCGGGCAGGGCGGGGAGCTGTTTTTT,CASSDRLGQGGELFF
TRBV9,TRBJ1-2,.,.,TGTGCCAGCAGCGACAGGGACGGCTACACCTTC,CASSDRDGYTF
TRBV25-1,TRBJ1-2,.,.,TGTGCCAGCAGTGAATTCGGCAGGCCCCTCGATGGCTACACCTTC,CASSEFGRPLDGYTF
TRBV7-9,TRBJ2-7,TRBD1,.,TGTGCCAGCAGCCACACGACAGGGGTCACCTACGAGCAGTACTTC,CASSHTTGVTYEQYF
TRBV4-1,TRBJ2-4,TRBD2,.,TGCGCCAGCAGCCTTATACTAGCGGTAGACAAAAACATTCAGTACTTC,CASSLILAVDKNIQYF
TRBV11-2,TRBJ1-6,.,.,TGTGCCAGCAGCTTAGATCCGGCAGGGGATAATTCACCCCTCCACTTT,CASSLDPAGDNSPLHF
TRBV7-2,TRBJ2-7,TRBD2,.,TGTGCCAGCAGCTCTGCCTGGCTAGCGGAAATGACCTACGAGCAGTACTTC,CASSSAWLAEMTYEQYF
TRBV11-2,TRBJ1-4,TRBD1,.,TGTGCCAGCAGCCCCCAGACAGGGACGGGCGAAAAACTGTTTTTT,CASSPQTGTGEKLFF